This TCR beta chain is from a study of T cell responses to AZD1222 COVID-19 vaccine. Points from the study as a whole: White British donors predominated, females outnumbered males, and clonal diversity was possibly underestimated. Reports say nearly half of spike-specific TCRs go after unmutated variant regions.

Produced via immunoSEQ multiplex PCR; TCRdb's table is partial and in-frame only. This table has more than 150,000 clones, 91% appearing once. To note about this clone: Antigen unknown.

Germline V gene data show CDR1 as SGHNT and CDR2 as YYREEE (reference sequence). The length of the CDR3 is 15 residues. Deletions cut 0 bases from V and 2 bases from J, with 12 bases between. This receptor was obtained from an adult in good health. Sample: peripheral blood, taken on day 0 of AZD1222 vaccination. The J gene is TRBJ2-7, the V gene TRBV5-4; no reliable D call. Here the CDR3 DNA reads TGTGCCAGCAGCTTGGAATCCGGAGCCCCCTACGAGCAGTACTTC. It specifies CASSLESGAPYEQYF.